The TCR beta chain under discussion was sequenced for a study of blood T cell repertoires in COVID-19. On the study more broadly: Acute and convalescent COVID-19 specimens originated in the United States, Italy and Spain. T cells, B-cell-depleted T cells, or PBMCs provided the cDNA or gDNA that served as material.

Per the original data handling: Using reference gene primer amplification, nucleated cell counts were estimated. Repertoires were generated with immunoSEQ multiplex PCR, while TCRdb's copy carries only in-frame clones and drops some. V and J calls plus clone size are reproduced from that table; the DNA served to infer D and trimming. Of 150,000 to 200,000 clones listed, around 76% were seen once; the top ten hold around 17%. Participant-reported clinical history was the basis for cohort assignment. There are 13 residues in the CDR3. V lost 9 bases to trimming and J lost 10 bases; unmatched junction nucleotides: 10. From germline, CDR1 is SGHKS and CDR2 YYEKEE (reference sequence).

The clonotype comes from a woman aged 50 to 60 with acute COVID-19. The chain uses TRBV5-5 and TRBJ1-6, with 7 bases fitting TRBD1. The material sequenced was PBMCs or T cells enriched from blood (not recorded which). The DNA of the CDR3 is TGTGCCAACACAGACAGGGTGGGCTCACCCCTCCACTTT. It yields the protein CANTDRVGSPLHF.